Below, 32 T cell receptor beta chains from the same sample are listed, as sequenced in a study of T cells expressing NK-cell markers. TCRdb reprocessed the 5' RACE reads and keeps a single row for each CDR3 protein, giving no DNA. The sample totals about 400,000 distinct CDR3 sequences. Sequenced material: blood T cells: a sorted CD56 or NKG2C T cell subset, CD4+ or CD8+ T cells, or bulk PBMC T cells (not recorded which). Receptors originate from a woman aged 45-65 years in good health.

This rearrangement joins TRBV6-5 to TRBJ2-1; there is no DNA to check the TCRdb D call of TRBD2. Germline CDR1 is MNHEY and CDR2 is SVGAGI. The CDR3 has 18 amino acids. The CDR3: CASSGGGFAGGILNEQFF.

The rearrangement joins TRBV24-1 to TRBJ2-1; TCRdb's D call of TRBD1 is untestable without DNA. The CDR3 contains 17 residues. The germline gives CDR1 KGHDR, CDR2 SFDVKD. CDR3 in amino acids: CATSDLSTYDRRSEQFF.

The rearrangement joins TRBV4-1 to TRBJ2-5; the D call of TRBD1 rests on TCRdb alone, since no DNA is present to check it. Germline CDR1 MGHRA, CDR2 YSYEKL. The CDR3 totals 13 residues. This chain's CDR3 is CASSAPYQETQYF.

V usage is TRBV11-2 and J usage is TRBJ2-3; the TCRdb call, TRBD2, lacks DNA for checking. Germline V lookup: CDR1 SGHAT, CDR2 FQNNGV. The CDR3 totals 17 residues. CDR3: CASSFQVQGSSGGTQYF. The variable domain in full, completed from reference TRBV11-2 and TRBJ2-3, reads EAGVAQSPRYKIIEKRQSVAFWCNPISGHATLYWYQQILGQGPKLLIQFQNNGVVDDSQLPKDRFSAERLKGVDSTLKIQPAKLEDSAVYLCASSFQVQGSSGGTQYFGPGTRLTVL.

V gene TRBV27 combines with J gene TRBJ2-7. This CDR3 region has 14 residues. Germline loops: CDR1 MNHEY, CDR2 SMNVEV (reference sequence). CDR3 sequence: CASSLRRKPYEQYF.

The gene calls are TRBV29-1 and TRBJ2-3. The CDR3 consists of 12 residues. In germline, CDR1 is SQVTM, CDR2 ANQGSEA. The CDR3 is CSVDIGADTQYF.

The chain carries TRBV24-1 and TRBJ2-1; TCRdb names TRBD2, which stays unverified in the absence of DNA. Looked up from germline, CDR1 is KGHDR and CDR2 is SFDVKD. CDR3 size: 15 residues. CDR3 amino acids: CATSDLGTSNNEQFF.

This chain joins TRBV7-9 and TRBJ2-3; there is no DNA to check the TCRdb D call of TRBD2. CDR3 length: 14 amino acids. CDR1 is SEHNR, CDR2 FQNEAQ, per germline (reference sequence). CDR3 amino acids: CASMSDAGGDTQYF.

The chain couples TRBV9 to TRBJ2-1; TCRdb gives TRBD1 as the D gene, but with no DNA this cannot be confirmed. Germline V lookup: CDR1 SGDLS, CDR2 YYNGEE. The CDR3 covers 13 residues. The CDR3 is CASSGDREDEQFF. Full variable domain (missing parts from reference TRBV9 and TRBJ2-1): DSGVTQTPKHLITATGQRVTLRCSPRSGDLSVYWYQQSLDQGLQFLIQYYNGEERAKGNILERFSAQQFPDLHSELNLSSLELGDSALYFCASSGDREDEQFFGPGTRLTVL.

The CDR3 here is CASSRGPTGELFF. This chain links TRBV3-1 with TRBJ2-2; TCRdb returns TRBD2, unconfirmable since there is no DNA. Germline CDR1 and CDR2: LGHDT and YNNKEL (reference sequence). The CDR3 totals 13 residues.

This chain connects TRBV5-1 to TRBJ2-1. The CDR3 sequence is 14 residues long. Per germline, CDR1 SGHRS and CDR2 YFSETQ. The CDR3 region is CASSLEGSVGQQFF.

This rearrangement joins TRBV30 to TRBJ2-7; TCRdb picks TRBD1, but there is no DNA to check that call. Germline V gene lookup returns CDR1 GTSNPN and CDR2 SVGIG (reference sequence). The CDR3 contains 13 residues. The CDR3 loop reads CAWEPTGAYEQYF.

The chain couples TRBV7-9 to TRBJ2-1; the D call from TCRdb, TRBD1, cannot be confirmed without DNA. Germline CDR1 reads SEHNR; CDR2 reads FQNEAQ (reference sequence). The CDR3 sequence is 16 residues long. Here the CDR3 reads CASSLLKGGGDNEQFF.

This chain joins TRBV12-3 or TRBV12-4 and TRBJ1-6; TCRdb's D call, TRBD1, is unchecked because there is no DNA. This CDR3 is 14 amino acids long. The CDR3 sequence is CASRQTAANSPLHF.

This sequence joins TRBV19 and TRBJ1-1; TCRdb proposes TRBD1, but this gene call is untestable without DNA. This CDR3 contains 13 residues. The germline gives CDR1 LNHDA, CDR2 SQIVND (reference sequence). Here the CDR3 reads CASSALRGSEAFF.

V gene TRBV12-3 or TRBV12-4 combines with J gene TRBJ1-6; lacking DNA, the TRBD1 call made by TCRdb goes unchecked. The CDR3 has 14 amino acids. The CDR3: CASSLRGRGSPLHF.

CDR3 protein: CASSLGDLQFF. J is TRBJ2-1 and V is TRBV11-2. Germline CDR1 is SGHAT and CDR2 is FQNNGV. The CDR3 is made up of 11 amino acids. Together with reference TRBV11-2 and TRBJ2-1, the CDR3 gives the full variable domain: EAGVAQSPRYKIIEKRQSVAFWCNPISGHATLYWYQQILGQGPKLLIQFQNNGVVDDSQLPKDRFSAERLKGVDSTLKIQPAKLEDSAVYLCASSLGDLQFFGPGTRLTVL.

The rearrangement joins TRBV18 to TRBJ2-3; there is no DNA to check the TCRdb D call of TRBD1. Germline V gene sequence: CDR1 KGHSH, CDR2 LQKENI. The CDR3 extends over 14 amino acids. Here the CDR3 reads CASTTFTPPDTQYF.

The chain combines TRBV5-1 with TRBJ2-1; TCRdb selects TRBD2, and the lack of DNA leaves this call unchecked. The CDR3 has 17 amino acids. Germline CDR1 is SGHRS and CDR2 is YFSETQ. CDR3 loop: CASSLAVLAGGYNEQFF.

V usage is TRBV7-2 and J usage is TRBJ1-5; TCRdb returns TRBD1, unconfirmable since there is no DNA. The CDR3 sequence is 14 residues long. Germline-derived CDR1 and CDR2 are SGHTA and FQGNSA. This chain's CDR3 is CASSRDSQNQPQHF.

The V call is TRBV28, the J call TRBJ2-3; the D call of TRBD1 rests on TCRdb alone, since no DNA is present to check it. The CDR3 covers 17 residues. Per germline, CDR1 MDHEN and CDR2 SYDVKM. The CDR3 is CASSSPGTGGRGDTQYF.

The chain combines TRBV7-3 with TRBJ2-2; the D call from TCRdb, TRBD1, cannot be confirmed without DNA. The CDR3 is 13 residues long. The germline CDR1 and CDR2 sequences are SGHTA and FQGTGA. The CDR3 sequence: CASSSRGTGELFF.

The V gene is TRBV14, the J gene TRBJ2-5; the D call from TCRdb, TRBD2, cannot be confirmed without DNA. In germline, CDR1 is SGHDN, CDR2 FVKESK. The CDR3 runs 16 residues. The CDR3 protein is CASSQATSGRWETQYF.

V usage is TRBV10-3 and J usage is TRBJ2-7; lacking DNA, the TRBD1 call made by TCRdb goes unchecked. The CDR3 has 13 residues. The V gene's germline CDR1 is ENHRY and CDR2 SYGVKD. CDR3 loop: CAINEGQGYEQYF.

V is TRBV5-1 and J is TRBJ2-3; the D gene TCRdb calls, TRBD1, cannot be checked with no DNA. This CDR3 is 16 amino acids long. Germline V gene data show CDR1 as SGHRS and CDR2 as YFSETQ. CDR3 sequence: CASSLEDSAGSDTQYF.

V usage is TRBV6-1 and J usage is TRBJ2-7; TCRdb names TRBD2, which stays unverified in the absence of DNA. The CDR3 is made up of 14 amino acids. Germline V gene lookup returns CDR1 MNHNS and CDR2 SASEGT. This CDR3 reads CASSASGRGHEQYF.

The chain employs TRBV11-3 and TRBJ2-7. This CDR3 spans 12 amino acids. From germline, CDR1 is SGHNT and CDR2 YENEEA. CDR3 sequence: CASSSLPYEQYF. Variable domain in full (rest from reference TRBV11-3 and TRBJ2-7): EAGVVQSPRYKIIEKKQPVAFWCNPISGHNTLYWYLQNLGQGPELLIRYENEEAVDDSQLPKDRFSAERLKGVDSTLKIQPAELGDSAVYLCASSSLPYEQYFGPGTRLTVT.

This chain joins TRBV6-5 and TRBJ2-3; the D call of TRBD2 rests on TCRdb alone, since no DNA is present to check it. Germline CDR1 is MNHEY and CDR2 is SVGAGI. The CDR3 runs 14 residues. CDR3 residues: CASSYRTLGDTQYF.

V and J are TRBV7-9 and TRBJ2-7; no DNA is available, so the TRBD2 call from TCRdb remains unchecked. Germline V gives CDR1 SEHNR, CDR2 FQNEAQ (reference sequence). The CDR3 is made up of 15 amino acids. This CDR3 reads CASSPPGTSGYEQYF.

The genes are TRBV4-1 and TRBJ2-1; TCRdb picks TRBD2, but there is no DNA to check that call. This CDR3 is built from 16 residues. Germline loops: CDR1 MGHRA, CDR2 YSYEKL. CDR3 in amino acids: CASSQAGLGTYNEQFF.

The gene calls are TRBV29-1 and TRBJ2-1; the D call of TRBD1 rests on TCRdb alone, since no DNA is present to check it. The germline CDR1 and CDR2 sequences are SQVTM and ANQGSEA. The CDR3 is 13 residues long. CDR3 residues: CSVLPGSGNEQFF.

The V call is TRBV19, the J call TRBJ2-1; TCRdb picks TRBD2, but there is no DNA to check that call. There are 12 residues in the CDR3. Germline CDR1 is LNHDA and CDR2 is SQIVND (reference sequence). CDR3 region: CASNKRDNEQFF.